This T cell receptor beta chain was found in a study of CD8 T cells in Susac syndrome. An input of roughly 0.45 to 1 ug of RNA was subjected to reverse transcription using random hexamers. Amplification of TCR beta CDR3 by immunoSEQ multiplex PCR spanned 54 Vbeta and 13 Jbeta. A single record per CDR3 protein comes from TCRdb applying MiXCR to the immunoSEQ multiplex PCR reads. The sample comprises some 22,000 distinct CDR3 sequences, around 94% of which are singletons, and 0.25% to 0.3% rests with the top ten. Bulk CD8+ and CD4+ cells came from magnetic negative isolation; CD8+ TEMRA by FACS. With 2 bases removed from V and 2 bases from J, the gap between germline ends came to 13 bases. Germline V lookup: CDR1 SGDLS, CDR2 YYNGEE. The CDR3 has 15 residues.

The V gene is TRBV9, the J gene TRBJ2-5, with D possibly being TRBD2 (6 bases). The clonotype was recovered from a human donor in good health. The sequenced material came from CD8+ T cells from PBMCs. Here the CDR3 reads CASSVGVAVQETQYF. DNA of the CDR3: TGTGCCAGCAGCGTTGGGGTAGCGGTTCAAGAGACCCAGTACTTC.